This entry features one T cell receptor (beta chain) sequence. Its recognized antigen is unknown. Germline and junction disagree at one end, which may indicate a read error. The record originates from a study of tumor-infiltrating lymphocytes in primary liver carcinoma (dated by TCRdb to about 2017). With regard to the full study: Of the five patients, three men and two women aged 30 to 69 years, four had hepatocellular carcinoma and one had combined HCC and intrahepatic cholangiocarcinoma. The five patients had tumors of stage T1-T3 N0M0, with maximum diameters ranging from roughly 4.2 to 11 cm. Samples yielded roughly 3.5 to 8 million productive TCRbeta reads; read depth did not differ significantly between tissue types. TCRbeta repertoire sequencing, expression microarrays and whole-exome sequencing were combined in the study across five regions of each liver tumor, with adjacent normal tissue and blood also included. A total of 35 specimens from 5 patients, comprising 25 or so tumor regions, 5 adjacent noncancerous liver tissues and 5 peripheral blood samples, were covered by TCRbeta repertoire sequencing. To link TCRbeta repertoire diversity to the local molecular phenotype, the approximately 25 tumor region samples were profiled with Agilent mRNA microarrays. Technical replicate repertoires showed high reproducibility, with mean shared-clone rates near 0.89 and correlation coefficients above 0.95.

Overall study results and their limits: Repertoire overlap was found to be higher between tumor regions (mean approximately 36%) than between tumor-adjacent (17%) or tumor-blood (14%) pairs, consistent with antigen-driven expansion. The top 250 clones made up a significantly larger repertoire fraction in tumors than in blood (p = 0.039). Just about 8-24% of top clones turned up in all five regions of a tumor, which suggests spatial heterogeneity among tumor-infiltrating T cells. Since the samples were bulk and unsorted, there was no way to compare CD4+ and CD8+ T cell repertoires. Because only the TCR beta chain was sequenced and unpaired alpha chains were not captured, true repertoire diversity is likely underestimated. The study included only five or six patients, and the authors note findings should be validated in a larger study.

Total RNA and DNA were co-extracted from approximately 20-30 mg of bulk tissue with the AllPrep DNA/RNA mini kit, without cell sorting. Between November 2015 and early 2016, about 5 patients in China with histopathologically diagnosed primary liver carcinoma had their tumors surgically resected. Patients had chronic HBV infection and were treatment-naive at sampling. Each tumor was sampled at five spatially separated regions: the tumor centre plus the superior, inferior, left-lateral and right-lateral poles. Histology showed that every tumor sample contained more than 80% viable tumor cells. Fresh tumor and adjacent tissue pieces were bisected; one half was stored in RNAlater at -80°C, the other sent for histology. A constant-region primer and ProtoScript II reverse transcriptase were used to reverse-transcribe TCRbeta-specific cDNA from about 0.55 ug total RNA. Construction of the TCRbeta libraries relied on three nested rounds of multiplex PCR, following a slightly modified ARM-PCR procedure. Each of the first two PCR rounds ran for about 10 cycles using multiplex TRBV1-TRBV30 forward primers together with a Cbeta reverse primer. Sample barcodes and Illumina adapters were added in a final 25-cycle PCR with Deep VentR polymerase. Amplicons of 200-500 bp were gel-purified with a QIAquick gel extraction kit before sequencing. An Illumina HiSeq 2500 was used to sequence the TCRbeta amplicons, generating 250-bp paired-end reads. Regarding the original processing steps: Quality trimming of reads was performed with Trimmomatic v0.33, and paired reads were merged with FLASH v1.2.11 so that full CDR3 sequences could be recovered. V, D and J germline segments were assigned to the rearranged TCRbeta sequences using MiGEC v1.2.1b. Clonotype statistics, along with Shannon-Wiener diversity indices, were calculated using VDJtools v1.0.0. Except for diversity analysis, only each sample's 250 most abundant clonotypes were used in subsequent analyses to reduce sampling bias. The public sequencing data were trimmed at Q25 with fastp and processed into clonotypes with MiXCR by TCRdb, which kept only in-frame beta chains. CDR3 protein sequences are deduplicated, and each keeps its most common genes and DNA. These V and J calls derive from TCRdb rather than the authors' analysis. The sample records about 200,000 distinct CDR3 sequences, approximately 80% of which are singletons. The ten largest clones take up over 15% of the sample.

Taken from cysteine to phenylalanine, the CDR3 has 15 residues. The DNA shown is the 45-base CDR3, in frame from base 1. The germline V gene supplies CDR1 SQVTM and CDR2 ANQGSEA. This clonotype was obtained from a man between 35 and 55 years old with primary liver carcinoma and hepatitis B virus infection. The chain joins TRBV29-1 to TRBJ1-1; TRBD1 could be the D gene, as 5 bases match. The sample was tumor tissue from primary liver carcinoma. The CDR3: CSVAGGWGMNNEAFF. The sequence in DNA is TGCAGCGTTGCGGGAGGCTGGGGGATGAACAATGAAGCTTTCTTT.